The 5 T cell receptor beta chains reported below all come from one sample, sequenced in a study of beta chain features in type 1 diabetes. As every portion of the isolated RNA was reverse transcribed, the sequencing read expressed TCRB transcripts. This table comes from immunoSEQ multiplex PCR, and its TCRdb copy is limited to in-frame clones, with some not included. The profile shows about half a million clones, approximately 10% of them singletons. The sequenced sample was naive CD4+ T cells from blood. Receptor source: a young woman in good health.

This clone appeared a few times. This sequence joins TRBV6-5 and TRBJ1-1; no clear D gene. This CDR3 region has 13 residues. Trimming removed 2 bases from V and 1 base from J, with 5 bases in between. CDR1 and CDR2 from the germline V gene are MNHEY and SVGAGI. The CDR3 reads CASSYGKNTEAFF. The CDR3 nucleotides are TGTGCCAGCAGTTACGGTAAGAACACTGAAGCTTTCTTT.

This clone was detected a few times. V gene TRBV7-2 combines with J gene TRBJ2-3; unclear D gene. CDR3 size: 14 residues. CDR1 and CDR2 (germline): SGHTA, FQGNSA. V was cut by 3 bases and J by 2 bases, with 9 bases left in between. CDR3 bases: TGTGCCAGCAGCTTCGGGCGGTACACAGATACGCAGTATTTT. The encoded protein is CASSFGRYTDTQYF.

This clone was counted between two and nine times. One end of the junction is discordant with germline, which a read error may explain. The CDR3 loop is CASSPGHRGF. The CDR3 nucleotides read TGTGCCAGCAGTCCGGGACACCGGGGTTTT. The chain recombines TRBV5-6 with TRBJ1-6; perhaps TRBD1 as D (6 bases). Per germline, CDR1 SGHDT and CDR2 YYEEEE. The CDR3 consists of 10 residues. Full variable domain (outside the CDR3, taken from reference TRBV5-6 and TRBJ1-6): DAGVTQSPTHLIKTRGQQVTLRCSPKSGHDTVSWYQQALGQGPQFIFQYYEEEERQRGNFPDRFSGHQFPNYSSELNVNALLLGDSALYLCASSPGHRGFGNGTRLTVT.

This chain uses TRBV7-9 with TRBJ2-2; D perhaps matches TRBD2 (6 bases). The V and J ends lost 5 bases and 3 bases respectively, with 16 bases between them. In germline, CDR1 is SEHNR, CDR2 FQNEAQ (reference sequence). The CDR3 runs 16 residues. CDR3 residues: CASSPGVGGDTGELFF. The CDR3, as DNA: TGTGCCAGCAGCCCCGGTGTGGGGGGAGACACCGGGGAGCTGTTTTTT. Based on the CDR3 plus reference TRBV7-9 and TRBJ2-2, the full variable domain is DTGVSQNPRHKITKRGQNVTFRCDPISEHNRLYWYRQTLGQGPEFLTYFQNEAQLEKSRLLSDRFSAERPKGSFSTLEIQRTEQGDSAMYLCASSPGVGGDTGELFFGEGSRLTVL.

CDR3 sequence (DNA): TGTGCCAGCAGCTTAGCGGGGAGGGCTGGGGCCAACGTCCTGACTTTC. This sequence encodes CASSLAGRAGANVLTF. V is TRBV7-6 and J is TRBJ2-6; 7 bases match TRBD2. The CDR3 sequence is 16 residues long. Germline-derived CDR1 and CDR2 are SGHVS and FNYEAQ. V lost 0 bases to trimming and J lost 2 bases; unmatched junction nucleotides: 1.